These 28 T cell receptor beta chains originate from one sample sequenced in a study of shared clonotypes between healthy human individuals. Sequencing was performed with immunoSEQ multiplex PCR; in TCRdb, only in-frame clones are kept and a portion is missing. Found here are about 590,000 clones, less than 97% of them singletons; the top ten hold 0.085% to 0.11%. Naive CD8 cells, CD45RO-negative and positively selected for CCR7, excluded terminally differentiated effector memory CD45RA+ cells. The specimen sequenced was naive CD8+ T cells sorted from blood. The receptor set was obtained from a woman younger than 45 in good health.

The chain links TRBV5-6 to TRBJ2-1, with 11 bases lining up with TRBD2. The V segment lost 0 bases and the J segment 8 bases; nucleotides outside the gene matches: 7. The CDR3 sequence is 16 residues long. Germline CDR1 SGHDT, CDR2 YYEEEE. This CDR3 reads CASSLGLAGIGDEQFF. The CDR3 DNA reads TGTGCCAGCAGCTTGGGACTAGCGGGAATCGGAGATGAGCAGTTCTTC.

The rearrangement joins TRBV9 to TRBJ1-4; possibly TRBD1 for D (5 bases). Trimming stripped 4 bases from V and 4 bases from J, with 20 bases between. The V gene's germline CDR1 is SGDLS and CDR2 YYNGEE. CDR3 length: 17 amino acids. The CDR3 DNA sequence: TGTGCCAGCAGCACACGGCCGAGTCGGCAGGGTAATGAAAAACTGTTTTTT. It codes for CASSTRPSRQGNEKLFF.

The J gene is TRBJ2-7, the V gene TRBV2; the D gene is possibly TRBD2 (6 bases). Germline V gene lookup returns CDR1 SNHLY and CDR2 FYNNEI. CDR3 length: 15 amino acids. V lost 2 bases and J 1 base, leaving 12 bases between the germline ends. The CDR3 sequence: CASSEPGSPSYEQYF. Written as DNA, the CDR3 is TGTGCCAGCAGTGAACCCGGGAGTCCATCCTACGAGCAGTACTTC.

A note on this clone: The sample holds other DNA sequences that translate to the same CDR3. J is TRBJ2-3 and V is TRBV7-9; 7 bases match TRBD2. Germline assignment: CDR1 SEHNR and CDR2 FQNEAQ (reference sequence). V lost 0 bases, J lost 0 bases, and 0 bases stayed unmatched. This CDR3 has 15 residues. CDR3 sequence: CASSLAGGSTDTQYF. In DNA form, the CDR3 reads TGTGCCAGCAGCTTAGCGGGAGGGAGCACAGATACGCAGTATTTT.

This chain joins TRBV28 and TRBJ2-7; unclear D gene. Trimming shortened V by 5 bases and J by 3 bases, and 17 bases separated the two germline ends. The CDR3 runs 15 residues. Germline V gene sequence: CDR1 MDHEN, CDR2 SYDVKM. The DNA for the CDR3 is TGTGCCAGCAGTAGTTACTTGGAGAGAGTCTACGAGCAGTACTTC. Its protein product is CASSSYLERVYEQYF.

Regarding this clone: The same CDR3 also results from other DNA sequences found in this sample. V usage is TRBV5-6 and J usage is TRBJ2-6; D remains unclear. The CDR3 contains 15 residues. V dropped 2 bases and J dropped 0 bases, with 6 bases sitting between them. CDR1 and CDR2 (germline): SGHDT, YYEEEE. The CDR3 nucleotides read TGTGCCAGCAGCTTATGGAACTCTGGGGCCAACGTCCTGACTTTC. Its protein product is CASSLWNSGANVLTF.

This clone was seen just once. The chain combines TRBV27 with TRBJ2-3; D may be TRBD2 (5 bases). Germline CDR1 and CDR2: MNHEY and SMNVEV (reference sequence). Trimming took 5 bases from V and 5 from J, leaving 11 bases between them. This CDR3 comprises 13 residues. The CDR3 DNA sequence: TGTGCCAGCAGTAGGGTTGGAGGAGATACGCAGTATTTT. Encoded protein: CASSRVGGDTQYF.

The V gene is TRBV4-1, the J gene TRBJ2-5, with 9 bases that match TRBD1. The CDR3 length is 16 residues. V was pared by 1 base and J by 2 bases, with 5 bases of the junction left unmatched. Germline loops: CDR1 MGHRA, CDR2 YSYEKL. Here the CDR3 DNA reads TGCGCCAGCAGCCAAGGGTGGGGGACAGGGCAAGAGACCCAGTACTTC. Amino acids: CASSQGWGTGQETQYF.

The V and J genes are TRBV5-4 and TRBJ1-2, with a possible D match to TRBD1 (6 bases). There are 13 residues in the CDR3. The ends were cut back, 7 bases at V and 4 bases at J, with 14 bases in the middle. Per the germline V gene, CDR1 is SGHNT and CDR2 is YYREEE (reference sequence). The CDR3 region is CASSQGLGYGYTF. The CDR3 DNA is TGTGCCAGCTCACAGGGTTTGGGCTATGGCTACACCTTC.

The CDR3: CASSLSGRVETQYF. CDR3 nucleotides: TGTGCCAGCAGTTTATCAGGGAGGGTAGAGACCCAGTACTTC. This chain uses TRBV27 with TRBJ2-5, with 7 positions matching TRBD2. This CDR3 is 14 amino acids long. CDR1 and CDR2 (germline): MNHEY, SMNVEV (reference sequence). Trimming at V came to 0 bases and at J to 4 bases, leaving 2 bases not matched to a gene.

On this clone itself: The sample carries other DNA sequences with the same CDR3. The V and J genes are TRBV7-9 and TRBJ2-2; possibly TRBD2 for D (5 bases). This CDR3 spans 13 amino acids. Trimming left V 5 bases short and J 6 bases short, with 10 bases between. CDR1 is SEHNR, CDR2 FQNEAQ, per germline (reference sequence). CDR3 DNA: TGTGCCAGCAGCCTCGGACTTGCCGGGGAGCTGTTTTTT. As protein: CASSLGLAGELFF.

The chain links TRBV10-1 to TRBJ2-3, with TRBD2 as a possible D gene (6 bases). The CDR3 length is 14 residues. V was clipped by 6 bases and J by 2 bases, with 12 bases between them. Germline-derived CDR1 and CDR2 are WNHNN and SYGVQD (reference sequence). The CDR3 is CASSLGLSTDTQYF. The DNA of the CDR3 is TGCGCCAGCAGCCTCGGACTATCCACAGATACGCAGTATTTT.

The rearrangement joins TRBV28 to TRBJ2-1; no clear D gene. The CDR3 has 14 residues. Germline V lookup: CDR1 MDHEN, CDR2 SYDVKM. Trimming removed 11 bases from V and 8 bases from J, with 22 bases in between. CDR3 region: CAARSLSRADEQFF. As DNA, the CDR3 is TGTGCCGCAAGGAGCCTGTCACGGGCCGATGAGCAGTTCTTC.

The CDR3 DNA follows: TGTGCCAGCAGTGTGACAGGGACGGGCACTGAAGCTTTCTTT. Protein: CASSVTGTGTEAFF. V usage is TRBV6-1 and J usage is TRBJ1-1, with TRBD1 matching over 7 bases. V lost 4 bases, J lost 4 bases, and 6 bases stayed unmatched. Germline V gene sequence: CDR1 MNHNS, CDR2 SASEGT. This CDR3 spans 14 amino acids.

This chain joins TRBV7-3 and TRBJ2-5; the D gene is possibly TRBD1 (5 bases). This CDR3 has 15 residues. The V and J ends lost 0 bases and 0 bases respectively, with 8 bases between them. The germline CDR1 and CDR2 sequences are SGHTA and FQGTGA. The CDR3 sequence is CASSLTPGNQETQYF. The CDR3 DNA follows: TGTGCCAGCAGCTTAACCCCAGGGAACCAAGAGACCCAGTACTTC.

CDR3 sequence: CASRGTGNLYEQYF. The CDR3 nucleotides read TGTGCCAGCAGAGGGACAGGAAATCTCTACGAGCAGTACTTC. This chain uses TRBV6-5 with TRBJ2-7; the match to TRBD1 covers 8 bases. From germline, CDR1 is MNHEY and CDR2 SVGAGI. J lost 3 bases, V lost 6 bases, and 7 bases had no gene match. The CDR3 runs to 14 residues.

This clone was seen only once. Other DNA sequences in this sample translate to the same CDR3. The J gene is TRBJ2-7, the V gene TRBV29-1; 8 bases fit TRBD1. The CDR3 runs to 14 residues. V trimming: 6 bases; J trimming: 2 bases; junction bases outside the gene matches: 9. Germline CDR1 SQVTM, CDR2 ANQGSEA. The CDR3 DNA reads as TGCAGCGTCACACAGGGGGACTCTCCCTACGAGCAGTACTTC. It yields the protein CSVTQGDSPYEQYF.

This chain uses TRBV5-4 with TRBJ2-7, with TRBD2 matching over 8 bases. Germline CDR1 is SGHNT and CDR2 is YYREEE (reference sequence). The CDR3 runs to 13 residues. V lost 7 bases, J lost 2 bases, and 5 bases stayed unmatched. CDR3 region: CASSSGRTYEQYF. The DNA of the CDR3 is TGTGCCAGCTCTAGCGGGCGGACCTACGAGCAGTACTTC.

The genes are TRBV16 and TRBJ2-1, with D unclear. The germline V and J ends were trimmed by 4 bases and 8 bases, with 9 bases remaining between them. Germline V gene lookup returns CDR1 KGHSY and CDR2 FQNENV. This CDR3 is 12 amino acids long. CDR3 sequence: CASSLFRDEQFF. The CDR3 coding sequence is TGTGCCAGCAGCCTCTTTCGCGATGAGCAGTTCTTC.

The rearrangement links TRBV13 to TRBJ2-7; D ambiguous. The CDR3 has 13 amino acids. Germline CDR1 reads PRHDT; CDR2 reads FYEKMQ (reference sequence). V lost 2 bases to trimming and J lost 11 bases, with 16 bases between them. CDR3 sequence: CASSLLNSPEKYF. In DNA form, the CDR3 reads TGTGCCAGCAGCTTACTCAATAGTCCTGAGAAGTACTTC.

This clone has only one observation. Other DNA sequences in the same sample also yield this CDR3. This sequence joins TRBV9 and TRBJ1-1; D is perhaps TRBD1 (5 bases). Germline CDR1 SGDLS, CDR2 YYNGEE. This CDR3 is built from 15 residues. Trimming removed 0 bases at V and 1 base at J, with 10 bases between. CDR3 sequence: CASSVVAGGNTEAFF. Here the CDR3 DNA reads TGTGCCAGCAGCGTAGTGGCTGGGGGGAACACTGAAGCTTTCTTT.

This chain joins TRBV7-8 and TRBJ1-1, with no clear D. Germline-derived CDR1 and CDR2 are SGHVS and FQNEAQ. The V end lost 6 bases, the J end lost 1 base, and 9 bases lay between the germline ends. The CDR3 has 13 amino acids. The chain's CDR3 is CASRPTWNTEAFF. DNA of the CDR3: TGTGCCAGCAGGCCCACCTGGAACACTGAAGCTTTCTTT.

Remarks on this clone: Within the sample, other DNA sequences also encode this same CDR3. The chain links TRBV5-4 to TRBJ2-7; a weak D match, TRBD2 (5 bases). Trimming shortened V by 4 bases and J by 7 bases, and 9 bases separated the two germline ends. The germline CDR1 and CDR2 sequences are SGHNT and YYREEE (reference sequence). The CDR3 extends over 11 amino acids. The CDR3 loop reads CASSGLGEQYF. The CDR3 nucleotides are TGTGCCAGCAGCGGACTGGGGGAGCAGTACTTC.

The V gene is TRBV10-1, the J gene TRBJ2-1; D gene unclear. Germline CDR1 WNHNN, CDR2 SYGVQD (reference sequence). V lost 4 bases and J 0 bases, leaving 7 bases between the germline ends. There are 14 residues in the CDR3. The CDR3 coding sequence is TGCGCCAGCAGTGCCGTGAGCTCCTACAATGAGCAGTTCTTC. Its translation is CASSAVSSYNEQFF.

The chain combines TRBV28 with TRBJ2-1; D is uncertain. V lost 2 bases, J lost 5 bases, and 13 bases lay in between. CDR3 length: 15 residues. Germline V CDR1 and CDR2: MDHEN, SYDVKM. In DNA form, the CDR3 reads TGTGCCAGCAGTTTAACTTTGCGCCTGAACAATGAGCAGTTCTTC. This gives the protein CASSLTLRLNNEQFF. Looking up the rest from reference TRBV28 and TRBJ2-1 gives the full variable domain: DVKVTQSSRYLVKRTGEKVFLECVQDMDHENMFWYRQDPGLGLRLIYFSYDVKMKEKGDIPEGYSVSREKKERFSLILESASTNQTSMYLCASSLTLRLNNEQFFGPGTRLTVL.

This chain uses TRBV6-1 with TRBJ2-1, with D perhaps TRBD2 (8 bases). The V and J ends lost 4 bases and 2 bases respectively, with 18 bases between them. Germline CDR1 is MNHNS and CDR2 is SASEGT. The CDR3 consists of 17 residues. The CDR3 DNA reads as TGTGCCAGCAGTGTAACAGGGGCGGGAGGACCCTACAATGAGCAGTTCTTC. Its protein is CASSVTGAGGPYNEQFF.

The CDR3 bases are TGTGCCAGCAGGGCCGGGACAGAGAAAAACATTCAGTACTTC. It yields the protein CASRAGTEKNIQYF. This sequence joins TRBV7-9 and TRBJ2-4; TRBD1 aligns across 7 bases. Germline V gives CDR1 SEHNR, CDR2 FQNEAQ (reference sequence). The CDR3 runs to 14 residues. With V trimmed by 6 bases and J by 4 bases, 6 bases remained unmatched. Full variable domain (missing parts from reference TRBV7-9 and TRBJ2-4): DTGVSQNPRHKITKRGQNVTFRCDPISEHNRLYWYRQTLGQGPEFLTYFQNEAQLEKSRLLSDRFSAERPKGSFSTLEIQRTEQGDSAMYLCASRAGTEKNIQYFGAGTRLSVL.

The rearrangement uses TRBV4-1 and TRBJ2-7; 7 positions agree with TRBD2. Trimming took 0 bases from V and 3 from J; bases not matched to a gene: 5. The CDR3 loop spans 15 amino acids. Germline V gene data show CDR1 as MGHRA and CDR2 as YSYEKL. This CDR3 is CASSQEGGTLYEQYF. The CDR3 DNA sequence: TGCGCCAGCAGCCAAGAGGGGGGGACCCTCTACGAGCAGTACTTC.